These 5 T cell receptor beta chains share one sample of origin, sequenced in a study of T cells after yellow fever vaccination. From the 5' RACE reads, TCRdb called clonotypes with MiXCR, one entry per CDR3 protein. The data show approximately 340,000 distinct CDR3 sequences, with 7.5% to 9% seen just once and approximately 18% held by the top ten. The sequencing used PBMCs, collected on the day of the first yellow fever vaccination. These receptors originate from a man between 18 and 29 years old who received the YFV17D yellow fever vaccine.

The chain employs TRBV6-6 and TRBJ2-7; D perhaps matches TRBD1 (6 bases). The V gene lost 6 bases and the J gene lost 4 bases, with 13 bases spanning the gap. Germline CDR1 is MNHNY and CDR2 is SVGAGI (reference sequence). The CDR3 runs 13 residues. The CDR3 DNA is TGTGCCAGCAGCAGGGGACCTTGGTACGAGCAGTACGTC. This gives the protein CASSRGPWYEQYV.

This clonotype occurred a few times. The chain recombines TRBV4-2 with TRBJ2-3; D might be TRBD1 or TRBD2, each matching 5 bases. Germline CDR1 is LGHNA and CDR2 is YNFKEQ. V was shortened by 7 bases and J by 1 base, with 9 bases between the two germline ends. CDR3 length: 13 amino acids. CDR3 region: CASTGLGTDTQYF. CDR3 in DNA: TGTGCCAGCACGGGGCTGGGCACAGATACGCAGTATTTT.

The chain links TRBV6-1 to TRBJ2-7; a possible D gene is TRBD2 (6 bases). This CDR3 contains 15 residues. Germline V gene sequence: CDR1 MNHNS, CDR2 SASEGT. Trimming removed 8 bases at V and 0 bases at J, with 17 bases between. Here the CDR3 DNA reads TGTGCCAGCCGAAAGGGCTACGGGAGCTCCTACGAGCAGTACTTC. This sequence encodes CASRKGYGSSYEQYF.

In this sample, this clonotype turned up many times. This chain connects TRBV7-8 to TRBJ2-3, with TRBD2 matching 8 bases. The germline gives CDR1 SGHVS, CDR2 FQNEAQ. Trimming removed 8 bases from V and 5 bases from J; junction bases left unmatched: 6. The CDR3 contains 13 residues. CDR3 DNA sequence: TGTGCCAGCGTGTTAGCGGGGCTAGATACGCAGTATTTT. This gives the protein CASVLAGLDTQYF.

This clonotype was recorded a few times. The chain has TRBV4-1 and TRBJ1-3; D gene unclear. This CDR3 has 17 amino acids. The V end lost 0 bases, the J end lost 2 bases, and 14 bases lay between the germline ends. Per germline, CDR1 MGHRA and CDR2 YSYEKL. The CDR3: CASSQDTAASAGNTIYF. CDR3 bases: TGCGCCAGCAGCCAAGATACGGCCGCTTCGGCTGGAAACACCATATATTTT.